What follows are 10 T cell receptor beta chains derived from one specimen sequenced in a study of PD-1 blockade in classical Hodgkin lymphoma (dated by TCRdb to 2020 to 2021). The method was the immunoSEQ multiplex PCR assay. TCRdb's version of the immuneACCESS table is confined to in-frame rearrangements and falls short of the full clone set. An unresolved V gene accounts for under half of the shortfall where checked; the remainder is of unknown origin. The sample records tens of thousands of clones, roughly 85% of which are singletons. The ten largest clones capture about a fifth of the sample. The sample's time point label is to be understood as: cycle 2 day 1 (C2D1) of nivolumab. Relapse after autologous stem cell transplantation had occurred in all trial patients, and cohorts A, B and C were distinguished by prior brentuximab vedotin exposure. The material sequenced was peripheral blood mononuclear cells (PBMCs), taken before the second cycle of nivolumab. These receptors originate from a human donor with classical Hodgkin lymphoma.

This clone came up once. V is TRBV7-2 and J is TRBJ2-2, with 11 bases lining up with TRBD2. The CDR3 contains 16 residues. The ends lost 4 bases at V and 6 bases at J; junction bases unmatched: 7. The germline gives CDR1 SGHTA, CDR2 FQGNSA. This CDR3 reads CASSSPSGGISGELFF. As DNA, the CDR3 is TGTGCCAGCAGCTCCCCTAGCGGGGGGATATCCGGGGAGCTGTTTTTT.

The chain links TRBV25-1 to TRBJ1-1; D is possibly TRBD1 (5 bases). The CDR3 has 15 residues. The V gene's germline CDR1 is MGHDK and CDR2 SYGVNS. The V gene lost 1 base and the J gene lost 5 bases, with 14 bases spanning the gap. CDR3: CASSEFGGSGTEAFF. In nucleotides, the CDR3 is TGTGCCAGCAGTGAATTCGGGGGATCGGGTACTGAAGCTTTCTTT.

A note on this clone: The sample has other DNA sequences that encode this CDR3 too. The V and J genes are TRBV9 and TRBJ1-1; D possibly corresponds to TRBD1 (5 bases). Trimming removed 2 bases from V and 0 bases from J, with 8 bases in between. CDR3 length: 14 amino acids. CDR1 and CDR2 (germline): SGDLS, YYNGEE. This CDR3 is CASSVGPMNTEAFF. DNA for the CDR3: TGTGCCAGCAGCGTGGGACCGATGAACACTGAAGCTTTCTTT.

This sequence joins TRBV18 and TRBJ2-4; 7 bases are a match to TRBD1. The CDR3 runs 15 residues. The trim removed 3 bases at V and 0 bases at J, leaving 2 bases unmatched. Germline loops: CDR1 KGHSH, CDR2 LQKENI. The CDR3 spells CASSPDREAKNIQYF. The CDR3 coding sequence is TGTGCCAGCTCACCCGACAGGGAAGCCAAAAACATTCAGTACTTC.

CDR3 sequence: CASSQDSYEQYV. CDR3 bases: TGTGCCAGTTCACAGGACTCCTACGAGCAGTACGTC. V and J are TRBV11-2 and TRBJ2-7; maybe TRBD1 (5 bases). Trimming shortened V by 9 bases and J by 0 bases, and 9 bases separated the two germline ends. There are 12 residues in the CDR3. The germline gives CDR1 SGHAT, CDR2 FQNNGV.

The chain employs TRBV5-6 and TRBJ2-3; D is unresolved. The germline V gene encodes CDR1 SGHDT and CDR2 YYEEEE. Trimming pared 2 bases from V and 4 bases from J, leaving 5 bases between. The CDR3 runs 12 residues. CDR3 sequence reads: CASSLGADTQYF. The CDR3 DNA reads as TGTGCCAGCAGCTTAGGAGCAGATACGCAGTATTTT.

A few counts support this clone. V gene TRBV27 combines with J gene TRBJ2-6; D ambiguous. CDR1 and CDR2 (germline): MNHEY, SMNVEV (reference sequence). V was clipped by 5 bases and J by 0 bases, with 14 bases between them. CDR3 size: 17 residues. The CDR3, as DNA: TGTGCCAGCAGTCGGTCAGTTACCAACTCTGGGGCCAACGTCCTGACTTTC. This translates into CASSRSVTNSGANVLTF. Complete variable domain (other parts from reference TRBV27 and TRBJ2-6): EAQVTQNPRYLITVTGKKLTVTCSQNMNHEYMSWYRQDPGLGLRQIYYSMNVEVTDKGDVPEGYKVSRKEKRNFPLILESPSPNQTSLYFCASSRSVTNSGANVLTFGAGSRLTVL.

The genes are TRBV7-9 and TRBJ2-7; possibly TRBD1 or TRBD2 for D (5 bases each). Between the trimmed V and J ends, which lost 5 bases and 7 bases, there was a span of 21 bases. The CDR3 sequence is 15 residues long. The germline V gene has CDR1 SEHNR and CDR2 FQNEAQ (reference sequence). CDR3: CASSTNPGTPWEQYF. The CDR3 DNA follows: TGTGCCAGCAGCACCAACCCGGGGACCCCTTGGGAGCAGTACTTC. The whole variable domain, remainder taken from reference TRBV7-9 and TRBJ2-7, is DTGVSQNPRHKITKRGQNVTFRCDPISEHNRLYWYRQTLGQGPEFLTYFQNEAQLEKSRLLSDRFSAERPKGSFSTLEIQRTEQGDSAMYLCASSTNPGTPWEQYFGPGTRLTVT.

The V and J genes are TRBV25-1 and TRBJ1-2; D is ambiguous. V gave up 3 bases and J gave up 3 bases, with 11 bases separating them. Germline CDR1 is MGHDK and CDR2 is SYGVNS. The CDR3 is made up of 14 amino acids. CDR3 coding DNA: TGTGCCAGCAGTGATGGGGAGATGGACTATGGCTACACCTTC. Protein product: CASSDGEMDYGYTF.

V gene TRBV7-2 combines with J gene TRBJ2-7; D could derive from TRBD1 or TRBD2 (5 bases each). Germline V CDR1 and CDR2: SGHTA, FQGNSA. V dropped 5 bases and J dropped 6 bases, with 14 bases sitting between them. The CDR3 has 13 amino acids. The CDR3 DNA follows: TGTGCCAGCAGCCCAGGTTTTGGGGGCGAGCAGTACTTC. Amino acid sequence: CASSPGFGGEQYF.